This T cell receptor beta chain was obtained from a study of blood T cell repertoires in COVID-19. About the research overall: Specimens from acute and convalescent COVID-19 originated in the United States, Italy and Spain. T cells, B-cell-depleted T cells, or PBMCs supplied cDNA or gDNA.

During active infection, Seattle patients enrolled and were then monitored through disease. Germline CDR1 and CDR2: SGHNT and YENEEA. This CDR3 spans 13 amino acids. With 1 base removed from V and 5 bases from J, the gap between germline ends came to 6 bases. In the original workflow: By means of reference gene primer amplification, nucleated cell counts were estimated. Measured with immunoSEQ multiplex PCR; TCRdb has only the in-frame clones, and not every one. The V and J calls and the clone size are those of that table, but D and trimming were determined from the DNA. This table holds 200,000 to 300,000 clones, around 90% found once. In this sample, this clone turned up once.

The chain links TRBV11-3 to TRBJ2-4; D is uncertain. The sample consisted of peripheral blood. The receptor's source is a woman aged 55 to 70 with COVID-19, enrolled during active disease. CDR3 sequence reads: CASSLVAENIQYF. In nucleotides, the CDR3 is TGTGCCAGCAGCTTAGTGGCGGAAAACATTCAGTACTTC.